The clone carrying this T cell receptor (beta chain) was seen more than once but under ten times. What it recognizes is unknown. CDR3 size: 12 residues. The germline gives CDR1 MGHDK, CDR2 SYGVNS. V was trimmed by 4 bases and J by 5 bases, leaving 5 bases between them. A second PCR, run for 7 to 11 cycles, used a sample-barcoded 5' primer plus a J-beta primer mix. Each CDR3 protein gets one entry after TCRdb re-called the 5' RACE reads with MiXCR. The table lists fewer than 2,000,000 distinct CDR3 sequences, 35% to 50% of them singletons. These data are taken from a study of blood T cells in healthy people across ages. Overall study findings and caveats: When set beside aged donors, long-lived donors presented more naive CD4+ cells and higher diversity. The unsorted PBMCs prevented any conclusive comparison of naive versus antigen-experienced cells.

J is TRBJ2-2 and V is TRBV25-1, with D unresolved. The TCR originated in a human donor in good health. Sequencing was carried out using blood. CDR3 DNA: TGTGCCAGCAGTGTAGATACCGGGGAGCTGTTTTTT. Its translation is CASSVDTGELFF.